A single sample gave rise to the 19 T cell receptor beta chains below, sequenced in a study of T-cell memory formation after mild COVID-19. TCRdb fed the 5' RACE reads into MiXCR, producing one record per CDR3 protein. The sample has 540,000 or so distinct CDR3 sequences, 20% seen once. The specimen sequenced was PBMCs or a T cell subset sorted from them (not recorded which). These receptors came from an adult woman who had mild COVID-19 (a few samples of this study predate the infection). Cell type and time point are not known.

This clonotype was seen a handful of times. The chain combines TRBV21-1 with TRBJ2-3; the listed D gene, TRBD2, was not tested against the DNA. TRBV21-1 is given as a pseudogene. This CDR3 region has 18 residues. Written as DNA, the CDR3 is TGTGCCAGCAGCAAAGCGAGCGGCCTAGCCTCTAGCACAGATACGCAGTATTTT. It translates to CASSKASGLASSTDTQYF.

V gene TRBV12-3 or TRBV12-4 combines with J gene TRBJ2-3, with a possible D match to TRBD2 (5 bases). The CDR3 loop spans 13 amino acids. V was clipped by 6 bases and J by 2 bases, with 9 bases between them. The CDR3, as DNA: TGTGCCAGCAGCGGAGGAGCCACAGATACGCAGTATTTT. This sequence encodes CASSGGATDTQYF.

The J gene is TRBJ1-1, the V gene TRBV3-1, with D unresolved. Germline V gives CDR1 LGHDT, CDR2 YNNKEL (reference sequence). There are 13 residues in the CDR3. V lost 0 bases to trimming and J lost 12 bases, with 14 bases between them. CDR3 sequence (DNA): TGTGCCAGCAGCCAAGATAGAGTGCGGGAACCTTTCTTT. Translating gives CASSQDRVREPFF.

This clonotype has only a few counts. The chain recombines TRBV18 with TRBJ2-7; 10 bases match TRBD2. Per the germline V gene, CDR1 is KGHSH and CDR2 is LQKENI. CDR3 length: 18 amino acids. Trimming at V came to 1 base and at J to 3 bases, leaving 12 bases not matched to a gene. The chain's CDR3 is CASSPRPATSGKNYEQYF. Here the CDR3 DNA reads TGTGCCAGCTCACCACGGCCGGCTACTAGCGGGAAGAACTACGAGCAGTACTTC.

This sequence joins TRBV11-3 and TRBJ2-5, with TRBD1 matching 9 bases. The CDR3 has 14 residues. Unmatched junction bases numbered 4, after V lost 5 bases and J lost 3 bases. CDR1 is SGHNT, CDR2 YENEEA, per germline. CDR3 bases: TGTGCCAGCAGCACCCGGACAGGGGAAGAGACCCAGTACTTC. Amino acid sequence: CASSTRTGEETQYF.

The V and J genes are TRBV12-3 or TRBV12-4 and TRBJ1-2; possible D gene TRBD1, 6 bases. The CDR3 loop spans 15 amino acids. V was shortened by 3 bases and J by 3 bases, with 14 bases between the two germline ends. CDR3 region: CASSLAHRAYYGYTF. In DNA form, the CDR3 reads TGTGCCAGCAGTTTGGCCCACAGGGCGTACTATGGCTACACCTTC.

The chain combines TRBV5-4 with TRBJ2-6, with 10 positions matching TRBD1. Germline CDR1 SGHNT, CDR2 YYREEE (reference sequence). V lost 0 bases to trimming and J lost 3 bases; unmatched junction nucleotides: 3. The CDR3 extends over 17 amino acids. CDR3: CASSLATGGGGANVLTF. The DNA of the CDR3 is TGTGCCAGCAGCTTGGCGACAGGGGGCGGTGGGGCCAACGTCCTGACTTTC.

This clonotype was detected a few times. This sequence joins TRBV29-1 and TRBJ2-7, with D perhaps matching TRBD2 (5 bases). The V end was cut by 6 bases, the J end by 5 bases, with 17 bases between. The CDR3 length is 13 residues. The V gene's germline CDR1 is SQVTM and CDR2 ANQGSEA. The CDR3 DNA reads TGCAGCGTCGTCCGAGGGAGCGTTAACGAGCAGTACTTC. This sequence encodes CSVVRGSVNEQYF.

This clonotype was seen a few times. V and J are TRBV7-6 and TRBJ2-1, with 7 bases identical to TRBD2. The junction had 14 bases not matched to a gene; V was cut back by 5 bases and J by 1 base. Germline-derived CDR1 and CDR2 are SGHVS and FNYEAQ. This CDR3 region has 18 residues. The CDR3 sequence: CASSPDMAGVPSYNEQFF. Here the CDR3 DNA reads TGTGCCAGCAGCCCCGATATGGCGGGAGTACCTTCCTACAATGAGCAGTTCTTC.

This clonotype was seen more than once but under ten times. V is TRBV2 and J is TRBJ2-7; D may be TRBD1 or TRBD2 (6 bases each). Germline V gene sequence: CDR1 SNHLY, CDR2 FYNNEI. This CDR3 is built from 14 residues. V was trimmed by 8 bases and J by 2 bases, leaving 16 bases between them. The CDR3 loop reads CASSTEGGTYEQYF. DNA of the CDR3: TGTGCCAGCTCAACCGAGGGGGGTACCTACGAGCAGTACTTC.

CDR3 sequence reads: CATSVKLPRDTGPLGGYTF. The CDR3 nucleotides read TGTGCCACCAGTGTCAAACTGCCGCGGGACACCGGTCCCCTTGGTGGCTACACCTTC. The chain couples TRBV24-1 to TRBJ1-2, with D tentatively TRBD1 (6 bases). CDR1 is KGHDR, CDR2 SFDVKD, per germline. The CDR3 totals 19 residues. V shed 5 bases and J shed 7 bases, with 31 bases lying between them.

The V gene is TRBV18, the J gene TRBJ2-5, with 8 bases that match TRBD2. Per the germline V gene, CDR1 is KGHSH and CDR2 is LQKENI. J lost 4 bases, V lost 3 bases, and 7 bases had no gene match. This CDR3 contains 15 residues. CDR3 nucleotide sequence: TGTGCCAGCTCACCGATAGCGGGGCTAGGAGAGACCCAGTACTTC. Translating it yields CASSPIAGLGETQYF.

V usage is TRBV7-3 and J usage is TRBJ2-1; D possibly matches TRBD1 or TRBD2 (5 bases each). The CDR3 runs to 16 residues. V gave up 2 bases and J gave up 3 bases, with 14 bases separating them. Germline values: CDR1 SGHTA, CDR2 FQGTGA. CDR3 sequence: CASSLGLRDGYNEQFF. The DNA for the CDR3 is TGTGCCAGCAGCTTAGGGCTCCGGGACGGCTACAATGAGCAGTTCTTC.

The chain couples TRBV20-1 to TRBJ2-7; 8 bases agree with TRBD2. Germline values: CDR1 DFQATT, CDR2 SNEGSKA (reference sequence). V shed 0 bases and J 2 bases; nucleotides not matched to a gene: 6. The CDR3 has 15 residues. Written as DNA, the CDR3 is TGCAGTGCTAGAGATTTAGCGGGAATTACCTACGAGCAGTACTTC. Translation: CSARDLAGITYEQYF.

The rearrangement links TRBV7-6 to TRBJ1-2, with D maybe TRBD1 (6 bases). This CDR3 region has 16 residues. V dropped 1 base and J dropped 2 bases, with 14 bases sitting between them. Germline V gives CDR1 SGHVS, CDR2 FNYEAQ. The CDR3 is CASSLDEGGINYGYTF. CDR3 nucleotides: TGTGCCAGCAGCTTAGACGAGGGGGGCATCAACTATGGCTACACCTTC.

The chain couples TRBV14 to TRBJ2-1; D is unresolved. This CDR3 spans 14 amino acids. Germline CDR1 is SGHDN and CDR2 is FVKESK. The germline V and J ends were trimmed by 0 bases and 5 bases, with 8 bases remaining between them. CDR3 coding DNA: TGTGCCAGCAGCCAAGAGGCCAGCGACAATGAGCAGTTCTTC. It encodes CASSQEASDNEQFF.

This sequence joins TRBV7-2 and TRBJ1-2; no clear D gene. The length of the CDR3 is 14 residues. Germline assignment: CDR1 SGHTA and CDR2 FQGNSA. The germline V and J ends were trimmed by 4 bases and 0 bases, with 9 bases remaining between them. The CDR3 loop is CASSSDGSNYGYTF. The CDR3 DNA follows: TGTGCCAGCAGCTCAGATGGTTCTAACTATGGCTACACCTTC.

This clonotype appeared a few times. The chain joins TRBV4-1 to TRBJ2-7, with D perhaps being TRBD1 or TRBD2 (5 bases each). Germline CDR1 and CDR2: MGHRA and YSYEKL. V was shortened by 2 bases and J by 3 bases, with 20 bases between the two germline ends. CDR3 length: 17 amino acids. The CDR3 protein is CASSQKFGSDRNYEQYF. CDR3 bases: TGCGCCAGCAGCCAAAAATTCGGTAGCGACAGAAACTACGAGCAGTACTTC.

V and J are TRBV4-2 and TRBJ2-3; TRBD2 matches at 8 bases. The CDR3 has 19 residues. V shed 1 base and J 4 bases; nucleotides not matched to a gene: 16. Germline V gene sequence: CDR1 LGHNA, CDR2 YNFKEQ. The CDR3 spells CASSQVRLAGPSTADTQYF. In DNA, the CDR3 is TGTGCCAGCAGCCAAGTCCGCCTAGCGGGCCCATCTACGGCAGATACGCAGTATTTT.